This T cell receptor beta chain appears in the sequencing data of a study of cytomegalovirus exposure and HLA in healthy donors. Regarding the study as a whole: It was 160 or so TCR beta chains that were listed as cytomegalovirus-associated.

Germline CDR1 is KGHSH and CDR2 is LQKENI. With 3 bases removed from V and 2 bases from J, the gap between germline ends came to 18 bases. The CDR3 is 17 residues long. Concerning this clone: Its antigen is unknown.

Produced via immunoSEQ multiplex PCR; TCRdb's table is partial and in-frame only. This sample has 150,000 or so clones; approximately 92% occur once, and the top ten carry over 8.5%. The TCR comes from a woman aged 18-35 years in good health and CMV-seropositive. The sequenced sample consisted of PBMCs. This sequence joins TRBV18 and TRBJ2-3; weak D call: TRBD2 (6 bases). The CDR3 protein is CASSPGLPNYPTDTQYF. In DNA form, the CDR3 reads TGTGCCAGCTCACCGGGACTCCCCAATTATCCCACAGATACGCAGTATTTT.